The T cell receptor beta chain under discussion was sequenced for a study of chemoradiotherapy in HPV16-positive cancers. On this clone: Antigen unknown.

This CDR3 spans 15 amino acids. V gave up 5 bases and J gave up 4 bases; unmatched junction bases: 7. The germline V gene has CDR1 MNHNY and CDR2 SVGAGI (reference sequence). Libraries were prepared by immunoSEQ multiplex PCR; TCRdb keeps only in-frame clonotypes and omits some of them. The sample has some 34,000 clones, 70% to 90% seen once. Study-level points and caveats: Non-HPV-specific T cells did not expand in tumors during treatment, whereas candidate HPV-specific clones and E7-related motifs did.

This receptor was taken from a human donor with HPV-associated anogenital cancer. The chain uses TRBV6-6 and TRBJ1-2; 10 bases agree with TRBD1. Sequenced material: blood, taken from a patient who underwent chemoradiotherapy. The CDR3 bases are TGTGCCAGCAGTACCGACAGGGGGCTATTCTATGGCTACACCTTC. Protein: CASSTDRGLFYGYTF.